The T cell receptor (beta chain) under discussion was sequenced for a study of breast tumors, draining lymph nodes, adjacent tissues. Breast cancer patients provided tissue from their axillary draining lymph nodes. TCRdb fed the multiplex PCR reads into MiXCR, producing one record per CDR3 protein. The table records under 300,000 distinct CDR3 sequences, around 35% of them present only once. The CDR3 length is 19 residues. The germline gives CDR1 SGDLS, CDR2 YYNGEE. The J segment lost 6 bases and the V segment lost 0 bases, leaving 12 bases of the junction unmatched. This clonotype has a count of ten or more. Antigen specificity is unknown. Study outcomes and limitations: Tumors had less TCR diversity than lymph nodes, more than nontumor tissue.

The V gene is TRBV9, the J gene TRBJ2-2; TRBD2 matches at 12 bases. The origin of this receptor is a female donor with breast cancer. Some clones in this sample may be carry-over from other donors' samples. Sequencing used axillary lymph node tissue. The CDR3 sequence is CASSVVPLLAGGKAGELFF. Here the CDR3 DNA reads TGTGCCAGCAGCGTAGTCCCATTACTAGCGGGGGGAAAGGCCGGGGAGCTGTTTTTT.